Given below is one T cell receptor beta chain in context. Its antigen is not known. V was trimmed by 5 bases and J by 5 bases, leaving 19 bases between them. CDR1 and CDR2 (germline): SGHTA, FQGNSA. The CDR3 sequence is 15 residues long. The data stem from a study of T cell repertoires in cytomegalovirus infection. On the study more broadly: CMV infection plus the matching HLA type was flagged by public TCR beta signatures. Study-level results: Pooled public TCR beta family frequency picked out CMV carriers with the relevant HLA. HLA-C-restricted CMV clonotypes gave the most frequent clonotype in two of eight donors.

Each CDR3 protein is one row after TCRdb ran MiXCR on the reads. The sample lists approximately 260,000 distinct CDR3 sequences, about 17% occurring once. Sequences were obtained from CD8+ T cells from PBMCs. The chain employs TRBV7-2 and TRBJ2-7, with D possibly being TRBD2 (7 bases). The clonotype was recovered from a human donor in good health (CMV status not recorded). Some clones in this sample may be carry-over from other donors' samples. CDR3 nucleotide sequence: TGTGCCAGCAGCCTCTCGGGGGGCGCCTACCACGAGCAGTACTTC. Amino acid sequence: CASSLSGGAYHEQYF.